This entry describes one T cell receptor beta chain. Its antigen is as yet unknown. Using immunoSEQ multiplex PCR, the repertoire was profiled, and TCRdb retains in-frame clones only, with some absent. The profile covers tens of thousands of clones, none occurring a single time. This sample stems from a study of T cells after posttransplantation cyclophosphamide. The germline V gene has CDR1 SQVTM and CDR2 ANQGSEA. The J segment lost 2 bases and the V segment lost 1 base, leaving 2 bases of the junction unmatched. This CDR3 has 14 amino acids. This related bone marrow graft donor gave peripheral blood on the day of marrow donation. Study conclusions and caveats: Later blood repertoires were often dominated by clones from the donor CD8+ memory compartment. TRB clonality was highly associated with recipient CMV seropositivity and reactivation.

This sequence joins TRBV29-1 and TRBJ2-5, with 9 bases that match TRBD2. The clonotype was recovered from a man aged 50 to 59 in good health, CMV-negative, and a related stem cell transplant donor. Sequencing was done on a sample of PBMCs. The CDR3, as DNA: TGCAGCGTTGAAGGCCTAGCGGGACAAGAGACCCAGTACTTC. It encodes CSVEGLAGQETQYF. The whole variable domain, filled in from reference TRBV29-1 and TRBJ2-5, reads SAVISQKPSRDICQRGTSLTIQCQVDSQVTMMFWYRQQPGQSLTLIATANQGSEATYESGFVIDKFPISRPNLTFSTLTVSNMSPEDSSIYLCSVEGLAGQETQYFGPGTRLLVL.